These 5 T cell receptor beta chains came from one sample sequenced in a study of monozygotic twins with inflammatory bowel disease. TCRdb reworked the 5' RACE reads into one entry per CDR3 protein, no DNA. This listing includes 150,000 or so distinct CDR3 sequences. Sequencing was done on a sample of blood. All receptors come from a human donor with ulcerative colitis or Crohn's disease, or a healthy co-twin of an affected twin (not recorded which).

The V and J genes are TRBV20-1 and TRBJ1-5; as DNA is missing, the TRBD1 call by TCRdb cannot be tested. CDR1 and CDR2 from the germline V gene are DFQATT and SNEGSKA (reference sequence). The CDR3 is made up of 15 amino acids. CDR3 in amino acids: CSAISHGQGNQPQHF.

The genes are TRBV20-1 and TRBJ2-1; TCRdb picks TRBD2, but there is no DNA to check that call. The CDR3 is 16 amino acids. CDR1 and CDR2 from the germline V gene are DFQATT and SNEGSKA (reference sequence). The CDR3 spells CSARGVTSGIWNEQFF.

The chain links TRBV6-6 to TRBJ1-1. The CDR3 covers 14 residues. Germline assignment: CDR1 MNHNY and CDR2 SVGAGI (reference sequence). The CDR3 reads CATSYLQAGTEAFF.

The J gene is TRBJ2-7, the V gene TRBV6-2 or TRBV6-3; TCRdb gives TRBD1 as the D gene, but with no DNA this cannot be confirmed. CDR1 MNHEY and CDR2 SVGEGT come from the germline V gene. The CDR3 extends over 15 amino acids. This CDR3 is CASSATRLGTGEQYF.

The rearrangement links TRBV6-1 to TRBJ1-1. The CDR3 loop spans 14 amino acids. CDR1 MNHNS and CDR2 SASEGT come from the germline V gene. CDR3 amino acids: CASSSLRGNTEAFF.